The rows below give T cell receptor beta chains drawn from one sample of a study of human CD8 memory T cell subsets. For each CDR3 protein, TCRdb gives one entry from its re-call of the 5' RACE reads, without DNA. With around 4,600 distinct CDR3 sequences in the sample, the ten largest clones hold 35% to 45%. Specimen: CD8+ T cells from PBMCs. The receptors stem from a human donor in good health. CDR3s include the opening cysteine and the closing phenylalanine or tryptophan. Only some rows state a clone size, as once, few, many or a class for expanded clones.

J: TRBJ2-2
size: medium-sized
V: TRBV24-1
CDR3: CATSEQENTGELFF

J: TRBJ2-3
size: NA
V: TRBV7-3
CDR3: CASSLPSNAAATTDTQYF

J: TRBJ2-3
size: NA
V: TRBV27
CDR3: CASSLLTSGIDTQYF

J: TRBJ2-3
size: NA
V: TRBV4-2
CDR3: CASSQTGTSLTDTQYF

J: TRBJ1-2
size: NA
V: TRBV12-3/TRBV12-4
CDR3: CASAGTAGYGYTF

J: TRBJ2-1
size: NA
V: TRBV7-9
CDR3: CASSFFQGTRNEQFF

J: TRBJ1-4
size: NA
V: TRBV5-1
CDR3: CASSLVGFGEKLFF

J: TRBJ2-7
size: NA
V: TRBV20-1
CDR3: CSARGRVEYEQYF

J: TRBJ2-1
size: NA
V: TRBV5-6
CDR3: CASSLGEEQFF

J: TRBJ2-7
size: medium-sized
V: TRBV28
CDR3: CASSLDDSYEQYF

J: TRBJ1-2
size: NA
V: TRBV12-3/TRBV12-4
CDR3: CASSSIPGQNYGYTF

J: TRBJ2-1
size: NA
V: TRBV20-1
CDR3: CSARASPSYNEQFF

J: TRBJ2-7
size: NA
V: TRBV12-3/TRBV12-4
CDR3: CASRGTATWEQYF

J: TRBJ1-5
size: NA
V: TRBV5-5
CDR3: CASSLGDINQPQHF

J: TRBJ2-3
size: NA
V: TRBV12-3/TRBV12-4
CDR3: CASSFSGNTQYF

J: TRBJ2-7
size: NA
V: TRBV7-9
CDR3: CASSRRDTNAYEQYF

J: TRBJ1-6
size: medium-sized
V: TRBV7-9
CDR3: CASMPGLNSPLHF

J: TRBJ2-3
size: medium-sized
V: TRBV7-2
CDR3: CASSLEMERDTQYF

J: TRBJ2-7
size: NA
V: TRBV6-1
CDR3: CASSEAEGEGPYEQYF

J: TRBJ2-7
size: NA
V: TRBV29-1
CDR3: CSVEKDAGTSGYEQYF

J: TRBJ2-2
size: NA
V: TRBV19
CDR3: CASSELSGTGELFF

J: TRBJ2-2
size: NA
V: TRBV29-1
CDR3: CSVKTGGRELFF

J: TRBJ2-6
size: NA
V: TRBV7-3
CDR3: CASSLTGANVLTF

J: TRBJ1-1
size: medium-sized
V: TRBV30
CDR3: CAWIVSSVGAEAFF

J: TRBJ2-2
size: NA
V: TRBV7-9
CDR3: CASSLPAGGELFF

J: TRBJ2-1
size: medium-sized
V: TRBV2
CDR3: CASNIRDTNNEQFF

J: TRBJ1-6
size: medium-sized
V: TRBV20-1
CDR3: CSARSTAETSYNSPLHF

J: TRBJ2-5
size: NA
V: TRBV6-5
CDR3: CASSSPIAGNPPETQYF

J: TRBJ2-1
size: NA
V: TRBV28
CDR3: CASLPLADSYNEQFF

J: TRBJ1-2
size: NA
V: TRBV5-1
CDR3: CASSPSGVDYGYTF

J: TRBJ2-2
size: medium-sized
V: TRBV5-1
CDR3: CASSWTTSGATTGELFF

J: TRBJ1-1
size: medium-sized
V: TRBV20-1
CDR3: CSAPSGDTEAFF

J: TRBJ1-1
size: medium-sized
V: TRBV7-9
CDR3: CASSPGQNTEAFF

J: TRBJ2-1
size: NA
V: TRBV7-9
CDR3: CASSGRGLAGGLSYNEQFF

J: TRBJ2-7
size: NA
V: TRBV19
CDR3: CASSPGSGYEQYF

J: TRBJ2-7
size: NA
V: TRBV7-9
CDR3: CASSHRDREYWEQYF

J: TRBJ1-5
size: NA
V: TRBV15
CDR3: CATSRVGANQPQHF